This TCR beta chain comes out of a study of regulatory T cells in long-lasting Graves disease. Study conclusions and caveats: Sample size was small, which may have lowered accuracy. Persistent Graves' patients possessed reduced TCR diversity relative to recently diagnosed ones.

This clonotype was counted a few times. No antigen is known for it. Trimming at V came to 4 bases and at J to 6 bases, leaving 14 bases not matched to a gene. CDR3 size: 16 residues. CDR1 and CDR2 (germline): SEHNR, FQNEAQ (reference sequence). Time point indicated: persistent/refractory GD, antithyroid drugs over 5 years with positive TRAb. After RNA was extracted from PBMCs, the TCR library was made from it. Relying on iRepertoire HTBI primers and Arm-PCR of CDR3 regions, the team built TCR beta libraries. TCRdb re-derived calls from the multiplex PCR reads in MiXCR, one entry per CDR3 protein. This table holds approximately 440,000 distinct CDR3 sequences, about a quarter found once.

The material sequenced was peripheral blood mononuclear cells (PBMCs), taken when the disease was refractory, from a patient treated with antithyroid drugs. This receptor was identified in a female donor with Graves disease. The chain employs TRBV7-9 and TRBJ2-5; 7 positions agree with TRBD2. CDR3 amino acids: CASSSQLGLERQTQYF. The CDR3 DNA reads as TGTGCCAGCAGCTCTCAGCTAGGACTAGAGCGGCAGACCCAGTACTTC.